The sequence of this T cell receptor (beta chain) was determined in a study of blood T cell repertoires in COVID-19. Study-wide context: The samples span acute and convalescent COVID-19 from the United States, Italy and Spain. Sources were T cells, B-cell-depleted T cells, or PBMCs; the material itself was cDNA or gDNA.

As handled by the study authors: Nucleated cell number was recorded as an estimate derived from reference gene primer amplification. Only in-frame clones appear in the TCRdb table, and some are missing; sequencing was by immunoSEQ multiplex PCR. V and J calls and clone size come straight from that table; D and trimming were deduced from the DNA. The sample records about 120,000 clones, approximately 87% being singletons. CDR1 and CDR2 from the germline V gene are SEHNR and FQNEAQ (reference sequence). V lost 5 bases to trimming and J lost 1 base; unmatched junction nucleotides: 4. The CDR3 is made up of 15 amino acids.

The TCR comes from a woman in her 50s with acute or convalescent COVID-19. The sequencing sample was made of peripheral blood. The rearrangement links TRBV7-9 to TRBJ1-1; 10 bases align to TRBD1. The CDR3 DNA reads TGTGCCAGCAGCCTCGACAGGGGGCCGAACACTGAAGCTTTCTTT. Residues: CASSLDRGPNTEAFF.